This T cell receptor (beta chain) is from a study of somatic mutations in cytotoxic T cells in rheumatoid arthritis (dated by TCRdb to about 2017). With regard to the full study: Before any treatment started and right after they were diagnosed, patients gave peripheral blood samples (approximately 33 ml EDTA). Sorted V beta1+ cells also underwent TCRB sequencing, and some V beta antibody-stained T-cell populations were flow-sorted at nearly 100% purity on a FACSAria II or Sony SH800. Whether expanded CD8+ T-cell clones in untreated, newly diagnosed rheumatoid arthritis carry somatic mutations was the study question, and clonality was characterized with TCRB deep sequencing. TCRB deep sequencing was performed for approximately 60 rheumatoid arthritis patients and 15 to 20 healthy controls. Median age was essentially the same in the patient group and the control group.

Points the paper makes about the study in general: In about an eighth of the 65 patients, more than 20% of CD8+ cells belonged to the largest CD8+ clone, while several identical CD8+ TCRB sequences were shared between blood and synovial fluid. An increase of CD8+ clonality with age was seen in patients (Spearman r ~ 0.53) but not in healthy controls. It was unknown which antigens the expanded CD8+ clones targeted, and their absence from virus-specific databases did not exclude viral specificity. No adjustment for multiple comparisons was made for the slight TRBV07 underrepresentation in patients. There was no significant difference in CD8+ T-cell clonality between rheumatoid arthritis patients and age-matched healthy controls.

Taken from the germline V gene, the CDR1 and CDR2 loops are MGHRA and YSYEKL. From the cysteine through the phenylalanine, the CDR3 covers 15 amino acids. The CDR3 DNA has 45 bases and is translated from base 1. Ends trimmed: V by 1 base, J by 4 bases; bases unmatched to a gene: 7. On an AutoMACS, CD4+ and CD8+ cells were isolated via positive magnetic bead selection, and their purity was verified by flow cytometry. Clonal expansions were first screened by flow cytometry with a TCR V beta antibody panel, then characterized by TCRB deep sequencing of sorted CD8+ fractions. Peripheral blood mononuclear cells were obtained using density gradient separation with Ficoll-Paque PLUS. Nucleospin Tissue or Tissue XS kits were used to extract DNA from CD4-enriched, CD8-enriched or PBMC samples, and a Qubit 2.0 fluorometer was used for quantification. TCRB CDR3 sequencing used the immunoSEQ assay on genomic DNA. As for how the authors treated the data: When patient CD8+ clones exceeding 1% were checked against published virus-specific TCRB sequences, only a few matched. The analyses included only productive TCRB rearrangements. Clonality was calculated as a Shannon entropy-based productive clonality index, and a clone was defined by a unique TCRB CDR3 sequence. To calculate repertoire overlap between two samples, the template counts of each clone were considered relative to each sample's total templates. V-gene usage from TCRB sequencing and V-gene usage measured by flow cytometry were correlated (Spearman r of under 0.7). What TCRdb holds here is the immuneACCESS table cut down to in-frame rearrangements. Part of the clones is not present; checked against another copy, under half of the missing clones reflect an unresolved V gene, and the others are unexplained. V and J calls plus clone size are reproduced from that table; the DNA served to infer D and trimming. Recorded for this sample are about 20,000 clones; more than 65% of them occurred a single time. Clones ranked in the top ten supply roughly 10% of the sample.

This clone was counted between two and nine times. It has no known antigen specificity. Base-call qualities are not available, and no considerably larger clone is one nucleotide away. The TCR comes from an adult with rheumatoid arthritis. This chain joins TRBV4-1 to TRBJ2-7, with 7 bases aligning to TRBD2. Sequencing used CD8+ T cells sorted from blood. The CDR3 amino acid sequence is: CASSQGGLENYEQYF. In nucleotides, the sequence is TGCGCCAGCAGCCAAGGTGGACTAGAGAATTACGAGCAGTACTTC.